The clone carrying this T cell receptor beta chain was counted a few times. The data were taken from a study of blood T cell repertoires in COVID-19. How the authors handled the data: From reference gene primer amplification, estimates of nucleated cell counts were derived. TCRdb keeps only in-frame clones here, not all; method: immunoSEQ multiplex PCR. V, J and clone size reflect that table, while D and trimming were determined from the DNA. This table has 100,000 to 140,000 clones, more than 70% appearing once. Per germline, CDR1 LGHDT and CDR2 YNNKEL (reference sequence). The CDR3 loop spans 15 amino acids. V trimming: 8 bases; J trimming: 2 bases; junction bases outside the gene matches: 11.

The clonotype comes from a man in his 70s with acute or convalescent COVID-19. Sequenced: peripheral blood. This chain uses TRBV3-1 (or the pseudogene TRBV3-2) with TRBJ1-1, with TRBD1 identical over 7 bases. CDR3 region: CASSRGAAANTEAFF. CDR3 nucleotides: TGTGCCAGCTCCAGGGGGGCAGCAGCAAACACTGAAGCTTTCTTT.